The 19 T cell receptor beta chains given below trace back to one sample, sequenced in a study of cytomegalovirus exposure and HLA in healthy donors. This PCR relied on a set of 60 Vbeta primers and 13 Jbeta primers. Assay used: immunoSEQ multiplex PCR; TCRdb lists only in-frame clones, some missing. The sample lists 95,000 to 100,000 clones, around 85% occurring once. Sequenced material: PBMCs. All receptors derive from a man in his thirties or forties in good health and CMV-seronegative.

The V gene is TRBV5-4, the J gene TRBJ2-5; D gene ambiguous. V was pared by 2 bases and J by 2 bases, with 7 bases between. This CDR3 is built from 13 residues. Germline V gives CDR1 SGHNT, CDR2 YYREEE (reference sequence). For the CDR3, the DNA is TGTGCCAGCAGCTTTGAGCCGCAAGAGACCCAGTACTTC. Encoded protein: CASSFEPQETQYF.

The J gene is TRBJ2-7, the V gene TRBV5-3; a possible D gene is TRBD2 (5 bases). Being an ORF, TRBV5-3 has a function that is uncertain. The CDR3 runs to 16 residues. Between the trimmed V and J ends, which lost 2 bases and 2 bases, there was a span of 17 bases. The CDR3 bases are TGTGCCAGAAGCTTCGTAAGCTGGGGAGTAGCCTACGAGCAGTACTTC. Protein sequence: CARSFVSWGVAYEQYF.

The rearrangement joins TRBV28 to TRBJ2-2, with D possibly TRBD2 on 6 matching bases. Germline CDR1 reads MDHEN; CDR2 reads SYDVKM. The CDR3 runs 16 residues. V lost 3 bases to trimming and J lost 7 bases, with 18 bases between them. As DNA, the CDR3 is TGTGCCAGCAGTTTTGGCGGGACCTCAATTGGCGGGGAGCTGTTTTTT. Amino acids: CASSFGGTSIGGELFF.

The V and J genes are TRBV7-9 and TRBJ2-2; tentative D call: TRBD1 (6 bases). Germline CDR1 is SEHNR and CDR2 is FQNEAQ (reference sequence). The CDR3 covers 13 residues. Trimming took off 5 bases at V and 5 bases at J, with 9 bases between the two ends. Here the CDR3 DNA reads TGTGCCAGCAGCATCGGGACAACCGGGGAGCTGTTTTTT. Protein: CASSIGTTGELFF. The whole variable domain, filled in from reference TRBV7-9 and TRBJ2-2, reads DTGVSQNPRHKITKRGQNVTFRCDPISEHNRLYWYRQTLGQGPEFLTYFQNEAQLEKSRLLSDRFSAERPKGSFSTLEIQRTEQGDSAMYLCASSIGTTGELFFGEGSRLTVL.

The genes are TRBV6-6 and TRBJ2-1; D is possibly TRBD2 (5 bases). The CDR3 extends over 13 amino acids. V was shortened by 7 bases and J by 8 bases, with 15 bases between the two germline ends. Looked up from germline, CDR1 is MNHNY and CDR2 is SVGAGI (reference sequence). In DNA form, the CDR3 reads TGTGCCAGCACTTGGTGGGAGAAGGATGAGCAGTTCTTC. This translates into CASTWWEKDEQFF.

The chain has TRBV7-6 and TRBJ1-5; D is unresolved. CDR1 and CDR2 (germline): SGHVS, FNYEAQ. The length of the CDR3 is 15 residues. V lost 5 bases and J lost 2, with 13 bases in between. CDR3 region: CASSGGIGGNQPQHF. Written as DNA, the CDR3 is TGTGCCAGCAGCGGCGGCATCGGGGGCAATCAGCCCCAGCATTTT.

The gene calls are TRBV2 and TRBJ2-5; D unresolved. The CDR3 is made up of 11 amino acids. Trimming stripped 7 bases from V and 3 bases from J, with 6 bases between. Germline CDR1 SNHLY, CDR2 FYNNEI. This CDR3 reads CASMAEETQYF. The CDR3, as DNA: TGTGCCAGCATGGCCGAAGAGACCCAGTACTTC.

V usage is TRBV2 and J usage is TRBJ1-5; 10 positions match TRBD1. CDR3 length equals 15 residues. Germline CDR1 and CDR2: SNHLY and FYNNEI. The ends lost 5 bases at V and 4 bases at J; junction bases unmatched: 5. Here the CDR3 reads CASSYGTGVNQPQHF. The DNA for the CDR3 is TGTGCCAGCAGTTACGGGACAGGGGTGAATCAGCCCCAGCATTTT.

Only a few counts were recorded for this clone. The chain employs TRBV28 and TRBJ1-5; 7 nucleotides align to TRBD1. CDR1 is MDHEN and CDR2 is SYDVKM in the germline V gene. This CDR3 has 15 residues. J gave up 2 bases and V 3 bases, and 4 bases lay outside the gene matches. Written as DNA, the CDR3 is TGTGCCAGCAGTTTTTCAGGGGGAGGCAATCAGCCCCAGCATTTT. This codes for CASSFSGGGNQPQHF. The entire variable domain, with the rest obtained from reference TRBV28 and TRBJ1-5, is as follows: DVKVTQSSRYLVKRTGEKVFLECVQDMDHENMFWYRQDPGLGLRLIYFSYDVKMKEKGDIPEGYSVSREKKERFSLILESASTNQTSMYLCASSFSGGGNQPQHFGDGTRLSIL.

The gene calls are TRBV9 and TRBJ2-3, with D possibly being TRBD1 (5 bases). V lost 4 bases, J lost 5 bases, and 14 bases lay in between. Germline V gene sequence: CDR1 SGDLS, CDR2 YYNGEE. The CDR3 is 14 amino acids. CDR3 coding DNA: TGTGCCAGCAGCTCTATGGCTAGGGGAGATACGCAGTATTTT. This encodes CASSSMARGDTQYF.

The rearrangement uses TRBV7-2 and TRBJ2-5; 11 bases match TRBD2. Germline V gene sequence: CDR1 SGHTA, CDR2 FQGNSA. Trimming at V came to 3 bases and at J to 5 bases, leaving 5 bases not matched to a gene. This CDR3 comprises 15 residues. The CDR3 spells CASSFTSGRGETQYF. The CDR3 coding sequence is TGTGCCAGCAGCTTCACTAGCGGGAGAGGGGAGACCCAGTACTTC.

The chain has TRBV4-1 and TRBJ1-4, with 9 bases lining up with TRBD1. CDR1 and CDR2 from the germline V gene are MGHRA and YSYEKL. The CDR3 loop spans 15 amino acids. Germline trimming cut 4 bases from V and 7 bases from J; bases unmatched to any gene: 7. The DNA of the CDR3 is TGCGCCAGCAGCCGAACAGGGGGCGAGCGTGAAAAACTGTTTTTT. Translated, it gives CASSRTGGEREKLFF.

V and J are TRBV25-1 and TRBJ2-5, with 14 bases aligning to TRBD2. This CDR3 comprises 17 residues. V trimming: 3 bases; J trimming: 4 bases; junction bases outside the gene matches: 7. Germline V lookup: CDR1 MGHDK, CDR2 SYGVNS. The chain's CDR3 is CASSEPRLAGGLETQYF. The CDR3, as DNA: TGTGCCAGCAGTGAGCCCCGACTAGCGGGGGGGCTAGAGACCCAGTACTTC.

The rearrangement links TRBV7-8 to TRBJ1-5; TRBD1 aligns across 9 bases. The J segment lost 7 bases and the V segment lost 4 bases, leaving 5 bases of the junction unmatched. The length of the CDR3 is 14 residues. CDR1 and CDR2 (germline): SGHVS, FQNEAQ. CDR3 nucleotides: TGTGCCAGCAGCTCTGGGACAGGGTTGCAGCCCCAGCATTTT. This codes for CASSSGTGLQPQHF.

The chain employs TRBV7-9 and TRBJ2-7; maybe TRBD2 (6 bases). Trimming shortened V by 2 bases and J by 2 bases, and 16 bases separated the two germline ends. This CDR3 has 16 amino acids. Germline V CDR1 and CDR2: SEHNR, FQNEAQ (reference sequence). The CDR3 loop reads CASSLFGGSWTYEQYF. Here the CDR3 DNA reads TGTGCCAGCAGCTTATTTGGGGGGAGCTGGACCTACGAGCAGTACTTC.

The V and J genes are TRBV9 and TRBJ1-1; D gene unclear. Trimming left V 0 bases short and J 5 bases short, with 11 bases between. The germline CDR1 and CDR2 sequences are SGDLS and YYNGEE. There are 14 residues in the CDR3. The CDR3 protein is CASSVEPLTTEAFF. CDR3 sequence (DNA): TGTGCCAGCAGCGTAGAACCACTAACGACTGAAGCTTTCTTT. The variable domain in full, with the rest retrieved from reference TRBV9 and TRBJ1-1, is DSGVTQTPKHLITATGQRVTLRCSPRSGDLSVYWYQQSLDQGLQFLIQYYNGEERAKGNILERFSAQQFPDLHSELNLSSLELGDSALYFCASSVEPLTTEAFFGQGTRLTVV.

The chain employs TRBV25-1 and TRBJ2-5; TRBD1 matches at 10 bases. V was clipped by 2 bases and J by 2 bases; unmatched bases: 5. Germline V gives CDR1 MGHDK, CDR2 SYGVNS. This CDR3 comprises 16 residues. In DNA, the CDR3 is TGTGCCAGCAGTGAACCACGGGACAGGGGACAAGAGACCCAGTACTTC. Its translation: CASSEPRDRGQETQYF.

The chain combines TRBV27 with TRBJ2-5; no reliable D call. The ends were cut back, 4 bases at V and 5 bases at J, with 14 bases in the middle. Germline CDR1 MNHEY, CDR2 SMNVEV (reference sequence). The CDR3 sequence is 14 residues long. This chain's CDR3 is CASSYRSYSETQYF. DNA for the CDR3: TGTGCCAGCAGTTATCGGAGTTATTCGGAGACCCAGTACTTC.

This clone was recorded only once. This sequence joins TRBV18 and TRBJ2-2; a possible D gene is TRBD1 (5 bases). Trimming took 0 bases from V and 3 from J, leaving 8 bases between them. CDR1 KGHSH and CDR2 LQKENI come from the germline V gene. This CDR3 region has 15 residues. This CDR3 reads CASSPPNRYTGELFF. The CDR3 coding sequence is TGTGCCAGCTCACCACCGAACAGGTACACCGGGGAGCTGTTTTTT.